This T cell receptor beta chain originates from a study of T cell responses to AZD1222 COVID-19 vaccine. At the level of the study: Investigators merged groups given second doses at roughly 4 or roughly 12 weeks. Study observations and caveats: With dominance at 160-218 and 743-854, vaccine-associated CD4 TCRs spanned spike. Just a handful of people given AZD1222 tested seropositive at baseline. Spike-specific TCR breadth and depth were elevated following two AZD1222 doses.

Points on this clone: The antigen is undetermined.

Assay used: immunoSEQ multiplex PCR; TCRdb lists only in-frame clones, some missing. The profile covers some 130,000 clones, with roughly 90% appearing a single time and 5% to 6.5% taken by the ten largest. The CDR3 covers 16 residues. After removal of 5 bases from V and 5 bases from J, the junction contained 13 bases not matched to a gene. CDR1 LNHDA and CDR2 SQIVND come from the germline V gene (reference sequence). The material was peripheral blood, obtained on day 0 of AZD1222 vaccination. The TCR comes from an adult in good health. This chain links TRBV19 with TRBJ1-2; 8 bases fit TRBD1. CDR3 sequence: CASSASGGAALYGYTF. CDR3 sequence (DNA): TGTGCCAGTAGTGCCTCAGGGGGCGCTGCCTTATATGGCTACACCTTC. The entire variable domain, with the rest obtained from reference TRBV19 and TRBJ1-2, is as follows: DGGITQSPKYLFRKEGQNVTLSCEQNLNHDAMYWYRQDPGQGLRLIYYSQIVNDFQKGDIAEGYSVSREKKESFPLTVTSAQKNPTAFYLCASSASGGAALYGYTFGSGTRLTVV.